This T cell receptor (beta chain) originates from a study of neurological immune-mediated disorders. The method for making cDNA was 5'RACE, and it used 10-nucleotide random UMIs. TCRdb re-derived calls from the 5' RACE reads in MiXCR, one entry per CDR3 protein. The sample consists of roughly 98,000 distinct CDR3 sequences, roughly an eighth of them appearing once. This clonotype was seen a single time. Time point described: longitudinal time-point 2. Germline CDR1 is KGHDR and CDR2 is SFDVKD. This CDR3 comprises 16 residues. V trimming: 3 bases; J trimming: 8 bases; junction bases outside the gene matches: 8.

The TCR originated in a female donor with HTLV-1-associated myelopathy (HAM/TSP). The J gene is TRBJ2-1, the V gene TRBV24-1; 11 bases are shared with TRBD2. The sequencing input was PBMCs. CDR3 in amino acids: CATSDRLAGGIYEQFF. CDR3 nucleotides: TGTGCCACCAGTGATCGCCTAGCGGGGGGAATATATGAGCAGTTCTTC.